The rows below give T cell receptor beta chains drawn from one sample of a study of patients and donors after allogeneic stem cell transplantation. TCRdb ran MiXCR on the RT-PCR reads and lists one entry per CDR3 protein. The table shows over 10,000 distinct CDR3 sequences, with almost 25% occurring only once. The sequencing input was blood, either unsorted or a sorted T cell fraction (not recorded which). Every receptor here comes from a human donor who was either an allogeneic HSCT recipient or a stem cell or donor lymphocyte infusion donor (not recorded which). It is not recorded whose cells these are; they may come from a transplant donor. CDR3s include the opening cysteine and the closing phenylalanine or tryptophan. The D gene is left open where the match is weak. Some rows mark clone size as missing; the rest say once, few, many or name a class of expanded clone.

d_gene | abundance | j_gene | v_gene | CDR3nt | CDR3aa
- | - | TRBJ2-2 | TRBV5-1 | TGCGCCAGCAGCCTGGTGCAGGGTTCCGGGGAGCTGTTTTTT | CASSLVQGSGELFF
- | few | TRBJ1-2 | TRBV28 | TGTGCCAGCAGTCCGAGTCGTTTGGGCCACGGCTACACCTTC | CASSPSRLGHGYTF
- | - | TRBJ2-4 | TRBV5-6 | TGTGCCAGCAGCTTGCCCGGGGGCAACATTCAGTACTTC | CASSLPGGNIQYF
- | - | TRBJ2-1 | TRBV20-1 | TGCAGTGCTAGCCCGATGGGAGTGATGGTCAATGAGCAGTTCTTC | CSASPMGVMVNEQFF
- | many | TRBJ1-1 | TRBV4-3 | TGCGCCAGCAGCCTTAACTCGGGGAGCCAATCTGAAGCTTTCTTT | CASSLNSGSQSEAFF
TRBD1 | - | TRBJ1-1 | TRBV10-3 | TGTGCCATCAGTGACGGACAGGGACAAAACACTGAAGCTTTCTTT | CAISDGQGQNTEAFF
- | - | TRBJ2-7 | TRBV3-1 | TGTGCCAGCAGCCAAGTTATCGGGCCCACCTACGAGCAGTACTTC | CASSQVIGPTYEQYF
- | many | TRBJ2-1 | TRBV7-2 | TGTGCCAGCAGCTTCGGCGGGATCTCCTACAATGAGCAGTTCTTC | CASSFGGISYNEQFF
- | few | TRBJ1-5 | TRBV18 | TGTGCCAGCTCACCAGAGGGGATTCAGCCCCAGCATTTT | CASSPEGIQPQHF
TRBD1 | - | TRBJ2-7 | TRBV5-4 | TGTGCCAGCAGCTCCCGGGACAGGGGAACCTACGAGCAGTACTTC | CASSSRDRGTYEQYF
TRBD1 | few | TRBJ1-2 | TRBV28 | TGTGCCAGCAGTTTCTTGATCCACCGGGACAGCCCACGGAACTATGGCTACACCTTC | CASSFLIHRDSPRNYGYTF